These 22 T cell receptor beta chains were all obtained from the same sample, sequenced in a study of T cell responses to AZD1222 COVID-19 vaccine. This table comes from immunoSEQ multiplex PCR, and its TCRdb copy is limited to in-frame clones, with some not included. The sample has about 70,000 clones; 88% are singletons. This sample comprised peripheral blood, obtained 28 days after the second dose of the MenACWY control vaccine. The source of these receptors is an adult who received the MenACWY meningococcal vaccine as a control.

The V and J genes are TRBV7-9 and TRBJ2-2; D gene ambiguous. Looked up from germline, CDR1 is SEHNR and CDR2 is FQNEAQ (reference sequence). The CDR3 contains 12 residues. The V and J ends lost 6 bases and 5 bases respectively, with 7 bases between them. In DNA form, the CDR3 reads TGTGCCAGCAGACTAAGGACCGGGGAGCTGTTTTTT. As protein: CASRLRTGELFF.

The chain is built from TRBV4-3 and TRBJ2-1; no reliable D call. Germline loops: CDR1 LGHNA, CDR2 YSLEER. Trimming removed 0 bases at V and 8 bases at J, with 2 bases between. CDR3 length: 11 amino acids. CDR3 region: CASSQEHEQFF. The CDR3 DNA sequence: TGCGCCAGCAGCCAAGAACATGAGCAGTTCTTC.

The V and J genes are TRBV6-5 and TRBJ1-1, with TRBD1 as a possible D gene (5 bases). Trimming took 6 bases from V and 4 from J, leaving 15 bases between them. Germline values: CDR1 MNHEY, CDR2 SVGAGI. The CDR3 extends over 14 amino acids. In DNA, the CDR3 is TGTGCCAGCAGGTACGGGGAGAGGGGCACTGAAGCTTTCTTT. Amino acids: CASRYGERGTEAFF.

Comments on this clone: One junction end disagrees with the germline gene, perhaps due to a read error. In DNA, the CDR3 is TGTACCAGCAACAAGGGGCAGGTCTACGAGCAGTACTTC. It is translated as CTSNKGQVYEQYF. The chain uses TRBV12-3 or TRBV12-4 and TRBJ2-7, with D possibly matching TRBD1 (5 bases). The CDR3 has 13 amino acids.

CDR3 residues: CASSLGGANSPLHF. Written as DNA, the CDR3 is TGTGCCAGCAGCTTGGGCGGAGCTAATTCACCCCTCCACTTT. The chain couples TRBV5-4 to TRBJ1-6; D is unclear. V gave up 0 bases and J gave up 6 bases, with 7 bases separating them. Germline V gives CDR1 SGHNT, CDR2 YYREEE (reference sequence). The CDR3 runs 14 residues.

This chain joins TRBV7-2 and TRBJ1-2; possibly TRBD1 for D (6 bases). The CDR3 runs to 18 residues. From germline, CDR1 is SGHTA and CDR2 FQGNSA. The V and J ends lost 2 bases and 4 bases respectively, with 23 bases between them. CDR3 nucleotides: TGTGCCAGCAGCTTAACGCGGGGCCCGGCAGGGGTAGGCTATGGCTACACCTTC. This gives the protein CASSLTRGPAGVGYGYTF. Using reference TRBV7-2 and TRBJ1-2 for the parts outside the CDR3, the full variable domain is GAGVSQSPSNKVTEKGKDVELRCDPISGHTALYWYRQSLGQGLEFLIYFQGNSAPDKSGLPSDRFSAERTGGSVSTLTIQRTQQEDSAVYLCASSLTRGPAGVGYGYTFGSGTRLTVV.

This sequence joins TRBV6-4 and TRBJ1-2; weak D call: TRBD1 (6 bases). Germline loops: CDR1 MRHNA, CDR2 SNTAGT. Trimming pared 3 bases from V and 4 bases from J, leaving 12 bases between. This CDR3 has 14 residues. The CDR3 region has the DNA TGTGCCAGCAGTGAAGGGGGGCCGGGCTATGGCTACACCTTC. Amino acid sequence: CASSEGGPGYGYTF.

This rearrangement joins TRBV7-3 to TRBJ2-1; D may be TRBD1 or TRBD2 (6 bases each). There are 15 residues in the CDR3. The germline CDR1 and CDR2 sequences are SGHTA and FQGTGA. The V and J ends lost 1 base and 4 bases respectively, with 11 bases between them. The CDR3 coding sequence is TGTGCCAGCAGCTTAAACGGGGGCGAATACAATGAGCAGTTCTTC. This gives the protein CASSLNGGEYNEQFF.

This clone has only one observation. The rearrangement joins TRBV5-1 to TRBJ2-7, with unresolved D. CDR1 is SGHRS, CDR2 YFSETQ, per germline. The V end was cut by 3 bases, the J end by 5 bases, with 6 bases between. This CDR3 is built from 11 residues. The DNA for the CDR3 is TGCGCCAGCAGCTCGTACCACGAGCAGTACTTC. This encodes CASSSYHEQYF. The full variable domain, with the rest looked up from reference TRBV5-1 and TRBJ2-7, is KAGVTQTPRYLIKTRGQQVTLSCSPISGHRSVSWYQQTPGQGLQFLFEYFSETQRNKGNFPGRFSGRQFSNSRSEMNVSTLELGDSALYLCASSSYHEQYFGPGTRLTVT.

V gene TRBV5-1 combines with J gene TRBJ2-7; D uncertain. Germline-derived CDR1 and CDR2 are SGHRS and YFSETQ. This CDR3 spans 13 amino acids. V lost 5 bases and J 4 bases, leaving 13 bases between the germline ends. This CDR3 reads CASRESFSYEQYF. DNA of the CDR3: TGCGCCAGCAGAGAAAGTTTTAGTTACGAGCAGTACTTC. The complete variable domain, with remaining parts taken from reference TRBV5-1 and TRBJ2-7, reads KAGVTQTPRYLIKTRGQQVTLSCSPISGHRSVSWYQQTPGQGLQFLFEYFSETQRNKGNFPGRFSGRQFSNSRSEMNVSTLELGDSALYLCASRESFSYEQYFGPGTRLTVT.

This rearrangement joins TRBV2 to TRBJ1-2; D is ambiguous. The CDR3 loop spans 13 amino acids. V lost 3 bases and J 8 bases, leaving 13 bases between the germline ends. Looked up from germline, CDR1 is SNHLY and CDR2 is FYNNEI. CDR3 protein: CASSEVSSTGYTF. CDR3 coding DNA: TGTGCCAGCAGTGAGGTATCTTCGACGGGCTACACCTTC.

The V gene is TRBV7-9, the J gene TRBJ1-4; 8 bases agree with TRBD1. Trimming cost V 5 bases and J 8 bases; bases outside gene matches: 10. Germline CDR1 reads SEHNR; CDR2 reads FQNEAQ (reference sequence). CDR3 length: 15 amino acids. The CDR3 DNA reads TGTGCCAGCAGCACAACCTGGACAGGGAGCGAAAAACTGTTTTTT. As protein: CASSTTWTGSEKLFF.

This rearrangement joins TRBV5-1 to TRBJ2-6; TRBD1 is a possible D gene (6 bases). CDR1 is SGHRS, CDR2 YFSETQ, per germline. This CDR3 comprises 17 residues. Trimming took 4 bases from V and 1 from J, leaving 15 bases between them. The CDR3: CASSPARGGSGANVLTF. Written as DNA, the CDR3 is TGCGCCAGCAGCCCAGCCCGAGGGGGTTCTGGGGCCAACGTCCTGACTTTC.

The chain recombines TRBV5-8 with TRBJ2-5; D not resolved. The V and J ends lost 0 bases and 1 base respectively, with 10 bases between them. The CDR3 totals 15 residues. Germline lookup yields CDR1 SGHTS and CDR2 YDEGEE. The CDR3 is CASSLGRLTQETQYF. The CDR3 nucleotides are TGTGCCAGCAGCTTGGGACGACTTACCCAAGAGACCCAGTACTTC. Full variable domain (rest looked up from reference TRBV5-8 and TRBJ2-5): EAGVTQSPTHLIKTRGQQATLRCSPISGHTSVYWYQQALGLGLQFLLWYDEGEERNRGNFPPRFSGRQFPNYSSELNVNALELEDSALYLCASSLGRLTQETQYFGPGTRLLVL.

The chain combines TRBV11-2 with TRBJ1-1; D not certain. CDR3 length: 14 residues. Germline V gives CDR1 SGHAT, CDR2 FQNNGV. The V gene lost 3 bases and the J gene lost 0 bases, with 8 bases spanning the gap. Here the CDR3 reads CASSFTDMNTEAFF. The CDR3, as DNA: TGTGCCAGCAGCTTCACAGACATGAACACTGAAGCTTTCTTT.

This sequence joins TRBV5-8 and TRBJ1-4; D not resolved. Germline lookup yields CDR1 SGHTS and CDR2 YDEGEE. This CDR3 is 13 amino acids long. Deletions cut 0 bases from V and 8 bases from J, with 8 bases between. The CDR3 loop is CASSLGQGEKLFF. Written as DNA, the CDR3 is TGTGCCAGCAGCTTGGGACAAGGGGAAAAACTGTTTTTT.

This chain uses TRBV13 with TRBJ2-7; 7 bases map to TRBD1. The CDR3 consists of 14 residues. Germline V lookup: CDR1 PRHDT, CDR2 FYEKMQ (reference sequence). V trimming: 3 bases; J trimming: 1 base; junction bases outside the gene matches: 3. CDR3 sequence (DNA): TGTGCCAGCAGCTTTAGACAGGGATCCTACGAGCAGTACTTC. Translation gives CASSFRQGSYEQYF.

J is TRBJ1-1 and V is TRBV28; D unresolved. V lost 5 bases and J lost 5, with 18 bases in between. The CDR3 sequence is 15 residues long. CDR1 MDHEN and CDR2 SYDVKM come from the germline V gene. Here the CDR3 DNA reads TGTGCCAGCAGTGGCGGATCGCGTGGGGAGACTGAAGCTTTCTTT. Residues: CASSGGSRGETEAFF.

The gene calls are TRBV5-1 and TRBJ1-4, with a possible D match to TRBD1 (5 bases). The CDR3 contains 14 residues. Germline-derived CDR1 and CDR2 are SGHRS and YFSETQ. Trimming took 2 bases from V and 8 from J, leaving 13 bases between them. CDR3 protein: CASSLGVRREKLFF. The DNA for the CDR3 is TGCGCCAGCAGCTTAGGGGTGAGAAGAGAAAAACTGTTTTTT.

This chain joins TRBV14 and TRBJ2-2, with D perhaps TRBD1 or TRBD2 (6 bases each). Germline V CDR1 and CDR2: SGHDN, FVKESK. This CDR3 has 15 amino acids. V gave up 3 bases and J gave up 1 base, with 9 bases separating them. CDR3 amino acids: CASSQRDMNTGELFF. DNA of the CDR3: TGTGCCAGCAGCCAGCGGGACATGAACACCGGGGAGCTGTTTTTT.

The CDR3, as DNA: TGTGCCAGCAGCTTAGTAGGACAGGGGGATGGCTACACCTTC. Amino acids: CASSLVGQGDGYTF. The rearrangement joins TRBV7-2 to TRBJ1-2, with 10 bases that match TRBD1. The CDR3 loop spans 14 amino acids. J gave up 6 bases and V 1 base, and 2 bases lay outside the gene matches. Germline values: CDR1 SGHTA, CDR2 FQGNSA.

This clone appeared a single time. The chain combines TRBV15 with TRBJ1-2, with a weak D call TRBD1 (5 bases). The CDR3 spans 15 residues. From germline, CDR1 is LNHNV and CDR2 YYDKDF (reference sequence). V lost 5 bases, J lost 3 bases, and 16 bases lay in between. CDR3 amino acids: CATSGRGQGYYGYTF. The CDR3 nucleotides are TGTGCCACCAGCGGAAGAGGGCAGGGATACTATGGCTACACCTTC.